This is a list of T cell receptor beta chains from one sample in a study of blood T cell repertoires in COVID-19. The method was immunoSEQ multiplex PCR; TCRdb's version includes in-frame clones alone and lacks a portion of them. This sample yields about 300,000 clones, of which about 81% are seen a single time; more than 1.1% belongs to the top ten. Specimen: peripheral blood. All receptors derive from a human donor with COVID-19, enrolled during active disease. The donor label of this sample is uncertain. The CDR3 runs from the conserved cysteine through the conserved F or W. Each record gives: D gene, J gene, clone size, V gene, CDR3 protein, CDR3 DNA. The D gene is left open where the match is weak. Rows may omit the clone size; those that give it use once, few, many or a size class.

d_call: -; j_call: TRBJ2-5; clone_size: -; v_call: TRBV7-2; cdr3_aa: CASSLTQETQYF; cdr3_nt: TGTGCCAGCAGCTTGACACAAGAGACCCAGTACTTC
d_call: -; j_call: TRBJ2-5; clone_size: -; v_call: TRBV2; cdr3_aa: CASSEEDLSGAGTQYF; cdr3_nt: TGTGCCAGCAGTGAAGAGGATTTGAGTGGGGCCGGGACCCAGTACTTC
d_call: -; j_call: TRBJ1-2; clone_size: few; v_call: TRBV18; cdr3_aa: CASSEGTGYYGYTF; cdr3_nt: TGTGCCAGCTCAGAGGGAACGGGGTACTATGGCTACACCTTC
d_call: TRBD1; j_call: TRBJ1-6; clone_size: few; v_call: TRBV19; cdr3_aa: CASSDRGLESPLHF; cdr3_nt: TGTGCCAGTAGTGACAGGGGGCTGGAATCACCCCTCCACTTT
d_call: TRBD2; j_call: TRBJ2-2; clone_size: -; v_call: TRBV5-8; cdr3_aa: CASSWTSGTNTGELFF; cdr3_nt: TGTGCCAGCAGCTGGACTAGCGGGACGAACACCGGGGAGCTGTTTTTT
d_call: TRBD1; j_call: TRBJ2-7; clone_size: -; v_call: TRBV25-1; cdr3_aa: CASRRGTGYEQYF; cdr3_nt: TGTGCCAGCAGGCGAGGGACAGGCTACGAGCAGTACTTC
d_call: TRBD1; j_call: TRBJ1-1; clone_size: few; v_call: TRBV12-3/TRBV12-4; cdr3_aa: CASSLQSGGEAFF; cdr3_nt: TGTGCCAGCAGTTTACAATCAGGGGGTGAAGCTTTCTTT
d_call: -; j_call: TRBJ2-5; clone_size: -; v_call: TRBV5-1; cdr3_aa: CASSWGTGLETQYF; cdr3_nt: TGCGCCAGCAGCTGGGGAACAGGGCTGGAGACCCAGTACTTC
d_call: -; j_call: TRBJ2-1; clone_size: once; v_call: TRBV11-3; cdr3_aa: CASSLVGGYNEQFF; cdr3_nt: TGTGCCAGCAGCTTAGTCGGCGGATACAATGAGCAGTTCTTC
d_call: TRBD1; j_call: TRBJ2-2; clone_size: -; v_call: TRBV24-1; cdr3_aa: CATSGGQGENTGELFF; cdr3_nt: TGTGCCACCAGCGGAGGACAGGGGGAAAACACCGGGGAGCTGTTTTTT
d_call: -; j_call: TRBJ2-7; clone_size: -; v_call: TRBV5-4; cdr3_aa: CASSIDTYEQYF; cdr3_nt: TGTGCCAGCAGCATTGACACCTACGAGCAGTACTTC